This TCR beta chain emerged from a study of STAT5B mutations in CD4+ large granular lymphocyte leukemia. This was a survey-level run. Assay used: immunoSEQ multiplex PCR; TCRdb lists only in-frame clones, some missing. Among around 28,000 clones listed, 65% to 85% were seen once. The germline V gene has CDR1 SGHTA and CDR2 FQGNSA. The CDR3 loop spans 13 amino acids. J was trimmed by 7 bases and V by 5 bases; bases with no gene match: 4. This clone was seen a handful of times. The specimen was CD4+ T cells from blood buffy coats. The receptor was derived from a human donor in good health. V is TRBV7-2 and J is TRBJ1-4; 7 bases match TRBD1. The CDR3 reads CASSRGQSEKLFF. CDR3 nucleotides: TGTGCCAGCAGCCGGGGACAGAGTGAAAAACTGTTTTTT.